These 25 T cell receptor beta chains were sequenced from one sample in a study of T cell responses to AZD1222 COVID-19 vaccine. Measured with immunoSEQ multiplex PCR; TCRdb has only the in-frame clones, and not every one. The table includes 100,000 to 150,000 clones, roughly nine tenths detected once. The input for sequencing was peripheral blood, taken on day 0 of AZD1222 vaccination. The source of these receptors is an adult in good health.

The chain employs TRBV9 and TRBJ2-5; 16 bases match TRBD2. The V and J ends lost 4 bases and 4 bases, in that order; junction bases with no gene match: 7. The germline CDR1 and CDR2 sequences are SGDLS and YYNGEE. CDR3 length: 17 amino acids. The CDR3 DNA reads as TGTGCCAGCAGCTACGGGACTAGCGGGAGGGTGGGAGAGACCCAGTACTTC. Protein: CASSYGTSGRVGETQYF.

The gene calls are TRBV30 and TRBJ2-2; D is uncertain. This CDR3 spans 16 amino acids. From germline, CDR1 is GTSNPN and CDR2 SVGIG (reference sequence). Trimming took 0 bases from V and 0 from J, leaving 11 bases between them. CDR3 sequence (DNA): TGTGCCTGGAGTGTGGGAAAAGGGCCGAACACCGGGGAGCTGTTTTTT. Translation gives CAWSVGKGPNTGELFF. Full variable domain (missing parts from reference TRBV30 and TRBJ2-2): SQTIHQWPATLVQPVGSPLSLECTVEGTSNPNLYWYRQAAGRGLQLLFYSVGIGQISSEVPQNLSASRPQDRQFILSSKKLLLSDSGFYLCAWSVGKGPNTGELFFGEGSRLTVL.

As DNA, the CDR3 is TGCGCCAGCAGCTTGGCGGGAGGGCTTGGTAATGAGCAGTTCTTC. This gives the protein CASSLAGGLGNEQFF. The chain employs TRBV5-1 and TRBJ2-1; 8 positions match TRBD2. With 0 bases clipped from V and 7 bases from J, the junction kept 6 bases outside the gene matches. Germline values: CDR1 SGHRS, CDR2 YFSETQ. The CDR3 spans 15 residues.

The chain has TRBV5-1 and TRBJ2-7, with D tentatively TRBD1 or TRBD2 (5 bases each). Germline V gene sequence: CDR1 SGHRS, CDR2 YFSETQ. CDR3 length: 13 amino acids. Trimming removed 4 bases at V and 2 bases at J, with 10 bases between. The CDR3 nucleotides read TGCGCCAGCAGCAGGGACGTAGCCTACGAGCAGTACTTC. This codes for CASSRDVAYEQYF.

The V call is TRBV6-5, the J call TRBJ1-2; 7 bases are a match to TRBD1. CDR1 and CDR2 (germline): MNHEY, SVGAGI. J was trimmed by 7 bases and V by 9 bases; bases with no gene match: 8. The CDR3 runs 12 residues. The CDR3: CASGQVVSGYTF. CDR3 in DNA: TGTGCCAGTGGACAGGTCGTGAGTGGCTACACCTTC.

The chain is built from TRBV2 and TRBJ2-3, with D unresolved. Germline V lookup: CDR1 SNHLY, CDR2 FYNNEI. The CDR3 runs to 15 residues. Between the trimmed V and J ends, which lost 1 base and 0 bases, there was a span of 8 bases. In nucleotides, the CDR3 is TGTGCCAGCAGTGAAGTCTTGTGGAGCACAGATACGCAGTATTTT. It codes for CASSEVLWSTDTQYF. The whole variable domain, filled in from reference TRBV2 and TRBJ2-3, reads EPEVTQTPSHQVTQMGQEVILRCVPISNHLYFYWYRQILGQKVEFLVSFYNNEISEKSEIFDDQFSVERPDGSNFTLKIRSTKLEDSAMYFCASSEVLWSTDTQYFGPGTRLTVL.

The chain carries TRBV18 and TRBJ1-4, with D maybe TRBD1 (5 bases). Trimming shortened V by 2 bases and J by 3 bases, and 16 bases separated the two germline ends. The germline gives CDR1 KGHSH, CDR2 LQKENI. CDR3 length: 17 residues. The DNA for the CDR3 is TGTGCCAGCTCACCATGGGTGGGGCGGAATCCTAATGAAAAACTGTTTTTT. It encodes CASSPWVGRNPNEKLFF. The whole variable domain, remainder taken from reference TRBV18 and TRBJ1-4, is NAGVMQNPRHLVRRRGQEARLRCSPMKGHSHVYWYRQLPEEGLKFMVYLQKENIIDESGMPKERFSAEFPKEGPSILRIQQVVRGDSAAYFCASSPWVGRNPNEKLFFGSGTQLSVL.

The gene calls are TRBV18 and TRBJ1-1; 7 bases are a match to TRBD1. Germline assignment: CDR1 KGHSH and CDR2 LQKENI. The CDR3 is 14 amino acids. V trimming: 3 bases; J trimming: 2 bases; junction bases outside the gene matches: 3. In DNA form, the CDR3 reads TGTGCCAGCTCACCCGGGACAGACAACACTGAAGCTTTCTTT. Its translation: CASSPGTDNTEAFF.

The V call is TRBV19, the J call TRBJ1-1; 8 bases line up with TRBD1. This CDR3 is built from 15 residues. The germline V gene encodes CDR1 LNHDA and CDR2 SQIVND (reference sequence). With V trimmed by 7 bases and J by 10 bases, 17 bases remained unmatched. The chain's CDR3 is CASNAGSRGRVGAFF. The CDR3 coding sequence is TGTGCCAGTAATGCGGGGTCCAGGGGGCGGGTTGGAGCTTTCTTT. Full variable domain (outside the CDR3, taken from reference TRBV19 and TRBJ1-1): DGGITQSPKYLFRKEGQNVTLSCEQNLNHDAMYWYRQDPGQGLRLIYYSQIVNDFQKGDIAEGYSVSREKKESFPLTVTSAQKNPTAFYLCASNAGSRGRVGAFFGQGTRLTVV.

The rearrangement uses TRBV6-5 and TRBJ1-4; the D is unclear. From germline, CDR1 is MNHEY and CDR2 SVGAGI. The CDR3 has 14 residues. V was pared by 5 bases and J by 0 bases, with 7 bases between. The CDR3 DNA reads as TGTGCCAGCAGTACGGGAGCAACTAATGAAAAACTGTTTTTT. This sequence encodes CASSTGATNEKLFF.

This chain links TRBV5-4 with TRBJ2-1, with 8 bases matching TRBD2. Germline trimming cut 4 bases from V and 8 bases from J; bases unmatched to any gene: 8. This CDR3 comprises 14 residues. In germline, CDR1 is SGHNT, CDR2 YYREEE (reference sequence). This CDR3 is CASSPTGAGDEQFF. The CDR3 nucleotides read TGTGCCAGCAGCCCCACGGGAGCGGGAGATGAGCAGTTCTTC.

This chain connects TRBV7-8 to TRBJ1-5; D perhaps matches TRBD1 (5 bases). Deletions cut 4 bases from V and 8 bases from J, with 18 bases between. The CDR3 runs to 15 residues. Germline values: CDR1 SGHVS, CDR2 FQNEAQ. The CDR3 nucleotides are TGTGCCAGCAGCTCGGACCGGTCGCAGGGAAAGCCCCAGCATTTT. This gives the protein CASSSDRSQGKPQHF.

The J gene is TRBJ1-1, the V gene TRBV25-1; D is ambiguous. Germline assignment: CDR1 MGHDK and CDR2 SYGVNS. Trimming took off 0 bases at V and 5 bases at J, with 7 bases between the two ends. The CDR3 totals 13 residues. The CDR3 DNA reads as TGTGCCAGCAGTGAATATTCGGGGACTGAAGCTTTCTTT. It codes for CASSEYSGTEAFF.

The CDR3 DNA reads as TGCGCCAGCATGCTGCAAGGCACAGATACGCAGTATTTT. It codes for CASMLQGTDTQYF. The rearrangement links TRBV5-1 to TRBJ2-3; D gene ambiguous. From germline, CDR1 is SGHRS and CDR2 YFSETQ. This CDR3 has 13 residues. V lost 6 bases to trimming and J lost 1 base, with 9 bases between them. Full variable domain (rest looked up from reference TRBV5-1 and TRBJ2-3): KAGVTQTPRYLIKTRGQQVTLSCSPISGHRSVSWYQQTPGQGLQFLFEYFSETQRNKGNFPGRFSGRQFSNSRSEMNVSTLELGDSALYLCASMLQGTDTQYFGPGTRLTVL.

The V gene is TRBV7-2, the J gene TRBJ2-3, with TRBD1 as a possible D gene (5 bases). The CDR3 consists of 15 residues. With 1 base removed from V and 7 bases from J, the gap between germline ends came to 15 bases. The germline CDR1 and CDR2 sequences are SGHTA and FQGNSA. CDR3 bases: TGTGCCAGCAGCTTAGTGGCGCAGGGCGTCCATACGCAGTATTTT. Residues: CASSLVAQGVHTQYF.

V and J are TRBV27 and TRBJ2-2; 16 bases align to TRBD2. CDR1 and CDR2 from the germline V gene are MNHEY and SMNVEV (reference sequence). This CDR3 region has 15 residues. V lost 5 bases and J lost 9; bases outside the gene matches: 3. CDR3 sequence reads: CASSPGLAGGRELFF. CDR3 bases: TGTGCCAGCAGTCCGGGACTAGCGGGAGGGCGGGAGCTGTTTTTT.

The V gene is TRBV28, the J gene TRBJ2-7, with 9 bases matching TRBD2. Germline CDR1 MDHEN, CDR2 SYDVKM. The CDR3 has 14 amino acids. V shed 2 bases and J 7 bases; nucleotides not matched to a gene: 6. CDR3 in amino acids: CASSLGGRDGEQYF. CDR3 nucleotide sequence: TGTGCCAGCAGTTTAGGCGGGAGGGACGGAGAGCAGTACTTC.

This chain joins TRBV7-8 and TRBJ2-5, with 7 bases matching TRBD2. Trimming at V came to 4 bases and at J to 5 bases, leaving 10 bases not matched to a gene. The CDR3 consists of 15 residues. Germline V lookup: CDR1 SGHVS, CDR2 FQNEAQ. The CDR3 is CASSSSGTTKETQYF. CDR3 bases: TGTGCCAGCAGCTCATCTGGGACTACCAAGGAGACCCAGTACTTC.

V and J are TRBV5-5 and TRBJ1-4; the match to TRBD1 covers 8 bases. Germline V gene lookup returns CDR1 SGHKS and CDR2 YYEKEE (reference sequence). The trim removed 4 bases at V and 8 bases at J, leaving 7 bases unmatched. CDR3 length equals 14 residues. CDR3 sequence: CASSGGQGYEKLFF. The DNA of the CDR3 is TGTGCCAGCAGCGGAGGACAGGGATACGAAAAACTGTTTTTT.

The chain employs TRBV4-1 and TRBJ1-5; D ambiguous. The germline gives CDR1 MGHRA, CDR2 YSYEKL. The CDR3 has 14 residues. Deletions cut 4 bases from V and 4 bases from J, with 11 bases between. This CDR3 is CASSPRELNQPQHF. CDR3 coding DNA: TGCGCCAGCAGCCCCCGGGAGCTAAATCAGCCCCAGCATTTT.

The V and J genes are TRBV30 and TRBJ1-1; 7 nucleotides align to TRBD1. Germline V gene lookup returns CDR1 GTSNPN and CDR2 SVGIG (reference sequence). J lost 2 bases, V lost 2 bases, and 2 bases had no gene match. There are 13 residues in the CDR3. This CDR3 is CAWSRDSNTEAFF. The CDR3 nucleotides read TGTGCCTGGAGTCGGGACAGTAACACTGAAGCTTTCTTT.

This chain connects TRBV5-1 to TRBJ1-4; D not resolved. The V end was cut by 2 bases, the J end by 4 bases, with 9 bases between. This CDR3 contains 14 residues. CDR1 is SGHRS and CDR2 is YFSETQ in the germline V gene. CDR3 sequence reads: CASSLDGYNEKLFF. In DNA, the CDR3 is TGCGCCAGCAGCTTAGACGGCTATAATGAAAAACTGTTTTTT.

This chain uses TRBV18 with TRBJ1-2; TRBD1 matches 10 bases. Germline V gives CDR1 KGHSH, CDR2 LQKENI. J was trimmed by 4 bases and V by 3 bases; bases with no gene match: 5. The CDR3 is made up of 15 amino acids. The CDR3 here is CASSPGTGVLYGYTF. The CDR3 DNA reads TGTGCCAGCTCACCCGGGACAGGGGTTCTCTATGGCTACACCTTC.

The chain employs TRBV9 and TRBJ1-2; 10 positions match TRBD1. Per the germline V gene, CDR1 is SGDLS and CDR2 is YYNGEE. The CDR3 is 15 residues long. Unmatched junction bases numbered 8, after V lost 5 bases and J lost 4 bases. The CDR3 sequence is CASSLGTGVLYGYTF. The DNA for the CDR3 is TGTGCCAGCAGTCTTGGGACAGGGGTCCTCTATGGCTACACCTTC.

The chain is built from TRBV27 and TRBJ1-5; the match to TRBD1 covers 8 bases. This CDR3 is built from 15 residues. Trimming at V came to 6 bases and at J to 1 base, leaving 5 bases not matched to a gene. Germline V gives CDR1 MNHEY, CDR2 SMNVEV (reference sequence). CDR3 nucleotides: TGTGCCAGCAGCCTAGGACAGGGAAGCAATCAGCCCCAGCATTTT. This sequence encodes CASSLGQGSNQPQHF.